A selection of T cell receptor beta chains follows, all from one sample in a study of blood T cell repertoires in COVID-19. The assay was immunoSEQ multiplex PCR, and TCRdb's table has in-frame clones only and misses some. The table records under 200,000 clones, 70% to 90% of them present only once. Specimen: peripheral blood. These receptor sequences come from a man in his 60s with acute or convalescent COVID-19. The CDR3 runs from the conserved cysteine through the conserved F or W. D genes are given only for firm matches. Clone size is stated in some rows and not others, as once, few, many or a class when expanded.

TRBV18	TRBJ2-5	NA	NA	TGTGCCAGCTCACGTGGTAGCGACTCCCAAGAGACCCAGTACTTC	CASSRGSDSQETQYF
TRBV28	TRBJ1-1	few	NA	TGTGCCAGCACTAAAAGGGGGGGTGCGAACACTGAAGCTTTCTTT	CASTKRGGANTEAFF
TRBV7-2	TRBJ2-7	NA	TRBD2	TGTGCCAGCAGCCTCATTTCGGGGACTAGCGGGAGCGCGGGCGAGCAGTACTTC	CASSLISGTSGSAGEQYF
TRBV19	TRBJ1-5	NA	NA	TGTGCCAGTAGGCCCGGGGGGGTGCTGCGAGGCAATCAGCCCCAGCATTTT	CASRPGGVLRGNQPQHF
TRBV11-3	TRBJ1-5	NA	NA	TGTGCCAGCAGCTTTACAATTGCCCGACACCCTCATCAGCCCCAGCATTTT	CASSFTIARHPHQPQHF
TRBV5-4	TRBJ2-2	once	NA	TGTGCCAGCAGCCGCGGGGGCACGGACACCGGGGAGCTGTTTTTT	CASSRGGTDTGELFF
TRBV3-1/TRBV3-2	TRBJ2-1	few	TRBD2	TGTGCCAGCAGCCCCCCCGGGACTAGCGGGAAGAATGAGCAGTTCTTC	CASSPPGTSGKNEQFF
TRBV7-6	TRBJ1-6	NA	NA	TGTGCCAGCAGCGCCAAAGGGAGCCACGAGAGCTCCTATAATTCACCCCTCCACTTT	CASSAKGSHESSYNSPLHF
TRBV19	TRBJ1-5	NA	NA	TGTGCCAGTAGACCCGACCGCGGGCCCCAGCATTTT	CASRPDRGPQHF
TRBV19	TRBJ2-7	NA	NA	TGTGCCAGTAGCAGAGAGAAACGACAGGCCTGGGGCGACTACGAGCAGTACTTC	CASSREKRQAWGDYEQYF
TRBV9	TRBJ2-1	NA	TRBD2	TGTGCCAGCAGCAAGCGACTAGCCTCCTACAATGAGCAGTTCTTC	CASSKRLASYNEQFF
TRBV3-1/TRBV3-2	TRBJ1-2	once	NA	TGTGCCAGCAGCCAAGGCGGGGTTGGCTACACCTTC	CASSQGGVGYTF
TRBV27	TRBJ1-2	NA	NA	TGTGCCAGCCGGGGGTCGGGGCAGGGCTACACCTTC	CASRGSGQGYTF
TRBV30	TRBJ1-3	NA	NA	TGTGCCTGGAGGGTAGGGAGGGGTGTGAACACCATATATTTT	CAWRVGRGVNTIYF
TRBV6-4	TRBJ1-1	NA	NA	TGTGCCAGCAGTGAACAGGCCAACACTGAAGCTTTCTTT	CASSEQANTEAFF
TRBV6-6	TRBJ2-1	NA	TRBD1	TGTGCCAGCAGTCTCCGACAGGGTAGGGTTGGGGCCTACAATGAGCAGTTCTTC	CASSLRQGRVGAYNEQFF
TRBV30	TRBJ2-2	few	NA	TGTGCCTGGAGGGCTAGCTTATCCGGGGAGCTGTTTTTT	CAWRASLSGELFF
TRBV30	TRBJ2-6	NA	NA	TGTGCCTGGAGTGTAATCTCGGGCTCTGGGGCCAACGTCCTGACTTTC	CAWSVISGSGANVLTF
TRBV2	TRBJ1-1	NA	TRBD1	TGTGCCAGCAGTCGGACAGGGGGATCGTCTGAAGCTTTCTTT	CASSRTGGSSEAFF
TRBV28	TRBJ2-7	NA	TRBD1	TGTGCCAGCAGGCACGACAGGGGGCCCTACGAGCAGTACTTC	CASRHDRGPYEQYF
TRBV2	TRBJ2-1	NA	NA	TGTGCCAGCAGTGCCGAGGCGGGCGAGCAGTTCTTC	CASSAEAGEQFF
TRBV27	TRBJ1-5	NA	NA	TGTGCCAGCAGTTTATCGTCCGGGGGGGAAGGGGATCAGCCCCAGCATTTT	CASSLSSGGEGDQPQHF
TRBV6-5	TRBJ1-5	NA	TRBD1	TGTGCCAGCAGCATGACAGGGGGCAATCAGCCCCAGCATTTT	CASSMTGGNQPQHF
TRBV2	TRBJ2-3	few	NA	TGTGCCAGCAGTGGGAACCGGATAGGAGGCACAGATACGCAGTATTTT	CASSGNRIGGTDTQYF
TRBV10-3	TRBJ1-2	NA	NA	TGTGCCATCAGTGAGTTTCAGATCCTTAACTATGGCTACACCTTC	CAISEFQILNYGYTF
TRBV28	TRBJ2-2	NA	NA	TGTGCCAGCAGGACTGACCCTAACACCGGGGAGCTGTTTTTT	CASRTDPNTGELFF
TRBV28	TRBJ2-1	NA	TRBD1	TGTGCCAGCAGTCCCACGGGGGGGACAGGGGACGGTGAGCAGTTCTTC	CASSPTGGTGDGEQFF
TRBV18	TRBJ2-1	NA	NA	TGTGCCAGCTCCCGGGGCGGGGATTCTCCCCCCCGGTTCTTC	CASSRGGDSPPRFF
TRBV9	TRBJ1-2	NA	NA	TGTGCCAGCAGCGTATCCCCGAACGGGGGGGTCTATGGCTACACCTTC	CASSVSPNGGVYGYTF
TRBV28	TRBJ2-7	NA	TRBD1	TGTGCCAGCAGTCCCACGGGACAGGAGAACTACGAGCAGTACTTC	CASSPTGQENYEQYF
TRBV6-5	TRBJ1-2	NA	NA	TGTGCCAGCAGTCCCTGGGACTCCCAGAACTATGGCTACACCTTC	CASSPWDSQNYGYTF
TRBV19	TRBJ1-1	NA	NA	TGTGCCAGTAGTATAGACGCGTTTACCCGATACAACACTGAAGCTTTCTTT	CASSIDAFTRYNTEAFF
TRBV7-9	TRBJ1-2	NA	NA	TGTGCCAGCAGCTATAGGTCCACGGGGGCTAACTATGGCTACACCTTC	CASSYRSTGANYGYTF
TRBV7-9	TRBJ1-4	NA	NA	TGTGCCAGCAGCTTAACAGGGAGCGTGGGTGAAAAACTGTTTTTT	CASSLTGSVGEKLFF
TRBV4-2	TRBJ1-2	many	NA	TGTGCCAGCAGCCAGGAGGCCGGGAGCACCTTTAACTATGGCTACACCTTC	CASSQEAGSTFNYGYTF
TRBV30	TRBJ2-7	NA	NA	TGTGCCTGGAGTTTCGAGGCTAGCGCCTTCCAAAGGGACGAGCAGTACTTC	CAWSFEASAFQRDEQYF
TRBV28	TRBJ2-1	NA	NA	TGTGCCAGCAGACGACAGGCAAGCTCCTACAATGAGCAGTTCTTC	CASRRQASSYNEQFF
TRBV6-6	TRBJ2-2	once	TRBD2	TGTGCCAGCAGCCCTAGCGGGATCGGCACCGGGGAGCTGTTTTTT	CASSPSGIGTGELFF
TRBV9	TRBJ2-3	NA	TRBD2	TGTGCCAGCAGCGCGAGTCCGGAGCGGGAGGGTAGCACAGATACGCAGTATTTT	CASSASPEREGSTDTQYF
TRBV5-4	TRBJ2-2	NA	NA	TGTGCCAGCAGCTTGGCTACAGGGCCCGGGGAGCTGTTTTTT	CASSLATGPGELFF
TRBV3-1/TRBV3-2	TRBJ1-2	NA	NA	TGTGCCAGCAGCCAAGTCGGCACAGGGCTTTTCGGCTACACCTTC	CASSQVGTGLFGYTF
TRBV5-1	TRBJ2-5	NA	TRBD1	TGCGCCAGCAGTCCGGACAGGGGAGAAGAGACCCAGTACTTC	CASSPDRGEETQYF
TRBV15	TRBJ1-6	NA	TRBD1	TGTGCCACCAGCGCGAGGACAGGGGGTTCCTATAATTCACCCCTCCACTTT	CATSARTGGSYNSPLHF
TRBV18	TRBJ2-1	NA	TRBD1	TGTGCCAGCTCACCACTCACTGACAGGGGCGCACAGTTCTTC	CASSPLTDRGAQFF
TRBV6-5	TRBJ2-7	few	NA	TGTGCCAGCAGGGGTAGCGGTCCCTACGAGCAGTACTTC	CASRGSGPYEQYF